A selection of T cell receptor beta chains follows, all from one sample in a study of cytomegalovirus exposure and HLA in healthy donors. TCRdb's copy holds only in-frame clones and misses some; the assay was immunoSEQ multiplex PCR. The repertoire holds about 210,000 clones, with 65% to 85% as singletons. Source material: PBMCs. The receptors come from a man aged 35 to 55 in good health and CMV-seropositive. Each CDR3 is given without its conserved first and last residue. The order of the fields is J gene, V gene, clone size, CDR3 protein. Size tells how often a clone was seen (once, few, many) or the class of an expanded clone, and some rows leave it out.

J: TRBJ2-7; V: TRBV5-1; size: .; CDR3: ASRSGDPPYEQY
J: .; V: TRBV5-6; size: .; CDR3: ASSLARLAGYEQY
J: TRBJ1-4; V: TRBV5-1; size: .; CDR3: ASSRGETNEKLF
J: TRBJ1-1; V: TRBV27; size: .; CDR3: ASSFRGGNTEAF
J: TRBJ1-5; V: TRBV27; size: few; CDR3: ASSLDPPGGSNQPQH
J: .; V: TRBV2; size: few; CDR3: ASLRGTTGGAEQY
J: TRBJ1-1; V: TRBV5-1; size: .; CDR3: ASSLAQEDTEAF
J: TRBJ2-3; V: TRBV9; size: few; CDR3: ASSVMTRPDTQY
J: TRBJ2-7; V: TRBV29-1; size: .; CDR3: SVVYSGRTYEQY
J: TRBJ2-7; V: TRBV27; size: .; CDR3: ASSEAGGPVEQY
J: TRBJ1-1; V: TRBV14; size: .; CDR3: ASSQVRTEAF
J: TRBJ2-4; V: TRBV11-2; size: .; CDR3: ASSSPRVAGGIQY
J: TRBJ1-2; V: TRBV5-4; size: .; CDR3: ASSLVGRNYGYT
J: TRBJ2-7; V: TRBV19; size: .; CDR3: ASTAAFRTSLEGAPYEQY
J: TRBJ2-7; V: TRBV5-1; size: .; CDR3: ASSPGQGVFSEQY
J: TRBJ2-1; V: TRBV6-5; size: .; CDR3: ASSSGAEQF
J: TRBJ2-1; V: TRBV19; size: once; CDR3: ASSMYSGRANEQF
J: TRBJ1-1; V: TRBV9; size: .; CDR3: ASSGTGHTEAF
J: TRBJ2-1; V: TRBV7-2; size: .; CDR3: ASSLGAGNNEQF
J: TRBJ2-1; V: TRBV7-6; size: .; CDR3: ASSPTSGKAYNEQF
J: TRBJ2-7; V: TRBV11-1; size: .; CDR3: ASSPGLAGYEQY
J: TRBJ1-5; V: TRBV11-2; size: .; CDR3: ASRLSIFGTGSQPQH
J: TRBJ2-3; V: TRBV6-1; size: few; CDR3: ASSASGRGTADTQY
J: TRBJ2-7; V: TRBV19; size: .; CDR3: ASSASREAYEQY
J: TRBJ2-2; V: TRBV18; size: .; CDR3: ASSPFTGTSGSAGELF
J: TRBJ2-3; V: TRBV28; size: .; CDR3: ASSRSTGLLADTQY
J: TRBJ1-2; V: TRBV4-1; size: few; CDR3: ASSQDKQPANYGYT
J: TRBJ2-1; V: TRBV6-1; size: .; CDR3: ASSQNRGDEQF
J: TRBJ1-5; V: TRBV2; size: .; CDR3: ATSSGTSNQPQH
J: TRBJ1-2; V: TRBV14; size: .; CDR3: ASSPTAHYGYT
J: TRBJ2-3; V: TRBV5-1; size: .; CDR3: ASSLELSTDTQY
J: TRBJ2-5; V: TRBV15; size: .; CDR3: ATSTGGSGETQY
J: TRBJ1-3; V: TRBV9; size: few; CDR3: ASSVTGAGNTIY
J: TRBJ2-7; V: TRBV28; size: .; CDR3: ASKQSGYHYEQY
J: .; V: TRBV27; size: .; CDR3: ASSRQGSYEQY
J: TRBJ2-4; V: TRBV7-8; size: once; CDR3: ASSLARGSLAGEGNIQY
J: TRBJ2-6; V: TRBV7-2; size: .; CDR3: ASSYLDLAGSSGANVLT
J: TRBJ2-4; V: TRBV20-1; size: .; CDR3: SAKAKNSQY
J: TRBJ2-2; V: TRBV5-1; size: .; CDR3: ASSLNPAGTGGTGELF
J: TRBJ2-7; V: TRBV5-6; size: .; CDR3: ASSLGTGQGNEQY
J: TRBJ1-2; V: TRBV25-1; size: .; CDR3: ASSLPGDVSPGGYT